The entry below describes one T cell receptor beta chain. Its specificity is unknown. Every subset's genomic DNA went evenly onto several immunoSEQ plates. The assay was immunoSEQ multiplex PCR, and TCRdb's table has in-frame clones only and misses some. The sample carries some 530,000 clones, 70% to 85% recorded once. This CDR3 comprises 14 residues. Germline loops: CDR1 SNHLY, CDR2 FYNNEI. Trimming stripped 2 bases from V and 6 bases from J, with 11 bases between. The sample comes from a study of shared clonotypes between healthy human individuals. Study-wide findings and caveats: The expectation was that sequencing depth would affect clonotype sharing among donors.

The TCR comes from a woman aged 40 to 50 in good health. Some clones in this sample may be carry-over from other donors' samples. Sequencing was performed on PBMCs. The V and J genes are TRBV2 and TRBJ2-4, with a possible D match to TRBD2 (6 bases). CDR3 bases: TGTGCCAGCAGTGAAATGGGACTCGGAAACATTCAGTACTTC. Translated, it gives CASSEMGLGNIQYF.